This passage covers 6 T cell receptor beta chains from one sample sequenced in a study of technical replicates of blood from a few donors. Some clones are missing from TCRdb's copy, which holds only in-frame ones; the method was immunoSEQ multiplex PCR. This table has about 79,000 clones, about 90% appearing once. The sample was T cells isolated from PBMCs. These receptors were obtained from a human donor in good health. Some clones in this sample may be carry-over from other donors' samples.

CDR3 in DNA: TGTGCCAGCAGCTTAAACAGGGTCTTCGGCTACACCTTC. Its protein is CASSLNRVFGYTF. The rearrangement links TRBV7-6 to TRBJ1-2; a possible D gene is TRBD1 (6 bases). CDR1 is SGHVS, CDR2 FNYEAQ, per germline. The V end was cut by 2 bases, the J end by 8 bases, with 12 bases between. The CDR3 is 13 residues long. Looking up the rest from reference TRBV7-6 and TRBJ1-2 gives the full variable domain: GAGVSQSPRYKVTKRGQDVALRCDPISGHVSLYWYRQALGQGPEFLTYFNYEAQQDKSGLPNDRFSAERPEGSISTLTIQRTEQRDSAMYRCASSLNRVFGYTFGSGTRLTVV.

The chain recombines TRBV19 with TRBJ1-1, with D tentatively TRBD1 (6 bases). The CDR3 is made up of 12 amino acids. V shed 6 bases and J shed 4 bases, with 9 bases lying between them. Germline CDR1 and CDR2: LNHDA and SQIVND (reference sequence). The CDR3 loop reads CASSTGSTEAFF. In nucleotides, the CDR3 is TGTGCCAGTAGCACAGGGAGCACTGAAGCTTTCTTT.

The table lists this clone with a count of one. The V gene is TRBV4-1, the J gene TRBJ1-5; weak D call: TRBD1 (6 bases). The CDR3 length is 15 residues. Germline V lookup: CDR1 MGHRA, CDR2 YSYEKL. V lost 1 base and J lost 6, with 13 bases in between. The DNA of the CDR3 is TGCGCCAGCAGCCAAGGGCCCTCAGGGGCTCAGCCCCAGCATTTT. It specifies CASSQGPSGAQPQHF.

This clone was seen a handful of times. CDR3 protein: CASSSPPSGSYEQYF. The CDR3 region has the DNA TGTGCCAGCAGCTCCCCCCCTAGCGGGAGCTACGAGCAGTACTTC. The gene calls are TRBV28 and TRBJ2-7; TRBD2 agrees at 10 bases. The ends lost 6 bases at V and 3 bases at J; junction bases unmatched: 8. This CDR3 comprises 15 residues. Germline V CDR1 and CDR2: MDHEN, SYDVKM.

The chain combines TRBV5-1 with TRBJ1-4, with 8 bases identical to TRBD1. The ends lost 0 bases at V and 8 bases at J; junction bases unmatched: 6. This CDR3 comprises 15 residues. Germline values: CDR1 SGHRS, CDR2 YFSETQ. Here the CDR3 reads CASSLDPGTGEKLFF. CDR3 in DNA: TGCGCCAGCAGCTTGGACCCCGGGACAGGCGAAAAACTGTTTTTT.

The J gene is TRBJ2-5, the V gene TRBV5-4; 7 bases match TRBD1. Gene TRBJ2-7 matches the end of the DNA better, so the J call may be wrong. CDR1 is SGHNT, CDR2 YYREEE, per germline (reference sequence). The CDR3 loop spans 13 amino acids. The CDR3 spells CASSLQGKYEQYF. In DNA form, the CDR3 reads TGTGCCAGCAGCTTACAGGGGAAATACGAGCAGTACTTC.